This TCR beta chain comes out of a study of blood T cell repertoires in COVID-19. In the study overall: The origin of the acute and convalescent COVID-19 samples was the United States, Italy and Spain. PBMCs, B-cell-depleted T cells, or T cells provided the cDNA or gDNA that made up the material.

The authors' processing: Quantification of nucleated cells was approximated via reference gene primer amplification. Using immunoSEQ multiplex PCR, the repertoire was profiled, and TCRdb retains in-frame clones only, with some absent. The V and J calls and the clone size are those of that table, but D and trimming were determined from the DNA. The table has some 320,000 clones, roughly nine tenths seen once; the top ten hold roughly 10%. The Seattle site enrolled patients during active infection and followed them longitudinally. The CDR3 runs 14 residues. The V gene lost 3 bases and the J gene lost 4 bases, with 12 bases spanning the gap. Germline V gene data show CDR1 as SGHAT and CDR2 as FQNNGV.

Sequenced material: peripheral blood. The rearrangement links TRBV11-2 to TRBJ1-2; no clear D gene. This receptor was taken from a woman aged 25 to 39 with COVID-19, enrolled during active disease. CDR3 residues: CASSFRGLSYGYTF. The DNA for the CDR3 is TGTGCCAGCAGCTTTCGTGGCCTCAGCTATGGCTACACCTTC.